This TCR beta chain derives from a study of CD8+ T cells in alopecia areata. The study's findings and limits: Scalp samples also contribute reads from the resident alphabeta T cells found in normal skin. Clonality in lesional scalp, especially alopecia totalis/universalis, exceeded that of normal scalp.

PBMCs, the starting material, were the source of sorted CD4+ and CD8+ T cells. Extracted RNA was reverse transcribed into cDNA, the sequencing template. Repertoires were generated with immunoSEQ multiplex PCR, while TCRdb's copy carries only in-frame clones and drops some. The sample consists of approximately 99,000 clones, 45% to 70% of them appearing once. Remarks on this clone: Antigen unknown.

The CDR3 spans 13 residues. V lost 5 bases to trimming and J lost 5 bases, with 10 bases between them. Germline V gene lookup returns CDR1 MGHDK and CDR2 SYGVNS. The TCR was taken from a human donor in good health. The V and J genes are TRBV25-1 and TRBJ2-1, with D maybe TRBD1 (6 bases). The specimen was CD8+ T cells sorted from blood. CDR3 nucleotides: TGTGCCAGCAGTCCAGGGGATAACAATGAGCAGTTCTTC. Its translation is CASSPGDNNEQFF.